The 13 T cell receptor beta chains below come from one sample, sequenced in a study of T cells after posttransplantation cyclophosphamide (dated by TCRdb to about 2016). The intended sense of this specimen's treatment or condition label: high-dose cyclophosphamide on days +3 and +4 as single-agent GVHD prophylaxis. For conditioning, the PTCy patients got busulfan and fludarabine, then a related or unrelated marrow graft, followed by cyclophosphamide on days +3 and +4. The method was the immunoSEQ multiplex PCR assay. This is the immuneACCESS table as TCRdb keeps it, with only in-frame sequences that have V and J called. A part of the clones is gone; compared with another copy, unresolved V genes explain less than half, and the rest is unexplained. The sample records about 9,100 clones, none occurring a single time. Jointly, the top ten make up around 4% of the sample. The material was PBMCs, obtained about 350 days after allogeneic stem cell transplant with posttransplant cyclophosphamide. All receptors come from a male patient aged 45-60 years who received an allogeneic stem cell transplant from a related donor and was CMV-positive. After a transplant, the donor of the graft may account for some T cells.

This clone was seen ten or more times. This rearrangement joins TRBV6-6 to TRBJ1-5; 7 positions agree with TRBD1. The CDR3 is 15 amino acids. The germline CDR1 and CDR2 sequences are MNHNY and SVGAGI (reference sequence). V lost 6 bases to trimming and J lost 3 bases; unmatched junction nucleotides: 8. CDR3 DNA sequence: TGTGCCAGCAGCCCCGGACAGGTACACAATCAGCCCCAGCATTTT. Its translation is CASSPGQVHNQPQHF.

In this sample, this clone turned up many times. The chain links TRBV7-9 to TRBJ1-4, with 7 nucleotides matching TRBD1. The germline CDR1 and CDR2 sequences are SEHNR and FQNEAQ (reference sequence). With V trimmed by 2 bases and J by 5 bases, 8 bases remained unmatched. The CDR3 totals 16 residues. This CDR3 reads CASSLSLGQSNEKLFF. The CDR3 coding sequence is TGTGCCAGCAGCTTAAGCCTGGGACAGTCAAATGAAAAACTGTTTTTT. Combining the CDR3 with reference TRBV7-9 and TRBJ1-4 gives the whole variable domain DTGVSQNPRHKITKRGQNVTFRCDPISEHNRLYWYRQTLGQGPEFLTYFQNEAQLEKSRLLSDRFSAERPKGSFSTLEIQRTEQGDSAMYLCASSLSLGQSNEKLFFGSGTQLSVL.

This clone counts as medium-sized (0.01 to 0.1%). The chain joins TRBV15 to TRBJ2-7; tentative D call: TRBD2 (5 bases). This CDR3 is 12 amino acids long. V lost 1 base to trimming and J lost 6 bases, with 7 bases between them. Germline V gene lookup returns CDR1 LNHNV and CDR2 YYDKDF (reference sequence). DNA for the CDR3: TGTGCCACCAGCAGAGCCGCGGGCGAGCAGTACTTC. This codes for CATSRAAGEQYF.

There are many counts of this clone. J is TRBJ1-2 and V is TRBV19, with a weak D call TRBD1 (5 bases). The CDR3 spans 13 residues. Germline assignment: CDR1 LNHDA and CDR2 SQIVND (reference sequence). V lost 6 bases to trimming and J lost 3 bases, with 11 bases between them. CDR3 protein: CASREGQYYGYTF. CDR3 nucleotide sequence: TGTGCCAGTAGAGAAGGACAATACTATGGCTACACCTTC.

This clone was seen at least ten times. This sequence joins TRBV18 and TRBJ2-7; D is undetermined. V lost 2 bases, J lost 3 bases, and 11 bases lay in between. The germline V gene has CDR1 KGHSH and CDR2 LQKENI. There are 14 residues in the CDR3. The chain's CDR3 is CASSPFLDNYEQYF. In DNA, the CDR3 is TGTGCCAGCTCACCATTTCTCGACAACTACGAGCAGTACTTC.

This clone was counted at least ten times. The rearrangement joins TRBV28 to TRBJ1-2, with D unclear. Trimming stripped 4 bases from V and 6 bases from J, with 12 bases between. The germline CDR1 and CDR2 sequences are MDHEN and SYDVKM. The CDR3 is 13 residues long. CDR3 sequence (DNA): TGTGCCAGCAGTTCCCATGGGAGGGATGGCTACACCTTC. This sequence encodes CASSSHGRDGYTF.

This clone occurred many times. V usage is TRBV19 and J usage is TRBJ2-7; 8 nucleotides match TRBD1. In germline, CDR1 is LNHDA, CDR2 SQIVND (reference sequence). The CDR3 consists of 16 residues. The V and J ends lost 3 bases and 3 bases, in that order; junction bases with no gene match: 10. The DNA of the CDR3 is TGTGCCAGTAGTATCATTGCGGGACAGGCTATCTACGAGCAGTACTTC. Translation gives CASSIIAGQAIYEQYF.

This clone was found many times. The CDR3 region has the DNA TGTGCCAGCAGCCACACCCCCGGACAGGGGGGTGGCTACACCTTC. Its protein is CASSHTPGQGGGYTF. The chain employs TRBV5-5 and TRBJ1-2, with 10 bases aligning to TRBD1. The CDR3 contains 15 residues. Trimming took 4 bases from V and 7 from J; bases not matched to a gene: 10. The germline V gene encodes CDR1 SGHKS and CDR2 YYEKEE (reference sequence).

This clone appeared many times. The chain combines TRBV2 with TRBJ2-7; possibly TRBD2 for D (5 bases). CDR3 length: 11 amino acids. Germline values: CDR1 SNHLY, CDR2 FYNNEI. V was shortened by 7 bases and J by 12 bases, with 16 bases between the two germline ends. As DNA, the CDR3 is TGTGCCAGCATCGAGGTAGAGGGTCTGTACTTC. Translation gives CASIEVEGLYF.

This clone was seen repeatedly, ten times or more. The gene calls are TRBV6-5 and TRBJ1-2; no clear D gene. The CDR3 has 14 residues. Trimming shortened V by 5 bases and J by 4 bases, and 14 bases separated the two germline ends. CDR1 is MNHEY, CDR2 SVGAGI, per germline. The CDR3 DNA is TGTGCCAGCAGTCCCGAGGCCGGGTCCTATGGCTACACCTTC. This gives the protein CASSPEAGSYGYTF.

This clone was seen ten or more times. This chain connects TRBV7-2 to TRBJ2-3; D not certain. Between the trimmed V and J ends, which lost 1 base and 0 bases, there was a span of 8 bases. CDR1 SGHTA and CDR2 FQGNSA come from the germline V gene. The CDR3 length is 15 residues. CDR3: CASSLGVSSTDTQYF. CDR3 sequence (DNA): TGTGCCAGCAGCTTAGGAGTTTCTAGCACAGATACGCAGTATTTT.

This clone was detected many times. The CDR3 loop is CASSGTGSGNTIYF. The CDR3 DNA follows: TGTGCCAGCAGTGGCACAGGCTCTGGAAACACCATATATTTT. The chain uses TRBV25-1 and TRBJ1-3; possible D gene TRBD1, 5 bases. The CDR3 covers 14 residues. Germline-derived CDR1 and CDR2 are MGHDK and SYGVNS. V lost 4 bases and J lost 0, with 7 bases in between.

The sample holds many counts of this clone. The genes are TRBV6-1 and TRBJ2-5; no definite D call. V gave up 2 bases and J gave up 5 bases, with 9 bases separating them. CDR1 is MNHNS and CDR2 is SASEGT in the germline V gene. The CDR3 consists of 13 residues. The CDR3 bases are TGTGCCAGCAGTGAACTCTTTATCGAGACCCAGTACTTC. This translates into CASSELFIETQYF.